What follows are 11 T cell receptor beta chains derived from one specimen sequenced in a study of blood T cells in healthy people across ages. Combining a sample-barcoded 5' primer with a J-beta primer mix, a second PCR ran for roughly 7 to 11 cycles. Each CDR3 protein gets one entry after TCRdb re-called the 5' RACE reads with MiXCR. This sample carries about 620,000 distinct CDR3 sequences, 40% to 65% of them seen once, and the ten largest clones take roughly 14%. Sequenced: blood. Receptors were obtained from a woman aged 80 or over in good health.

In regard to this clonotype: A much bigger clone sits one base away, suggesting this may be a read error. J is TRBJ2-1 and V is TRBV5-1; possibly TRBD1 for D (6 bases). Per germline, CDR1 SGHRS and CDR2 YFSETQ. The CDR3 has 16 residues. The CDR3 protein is CASRQGIGPSYNGQFF. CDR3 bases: TGCGCCAGCAGACAGGGAATTGGACCGTCCTACAATGGGCAGTTCTTC.

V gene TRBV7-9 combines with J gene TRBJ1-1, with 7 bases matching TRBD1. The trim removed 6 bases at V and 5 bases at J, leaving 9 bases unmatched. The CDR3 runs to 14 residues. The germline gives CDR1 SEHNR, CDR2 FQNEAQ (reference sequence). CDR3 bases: TGTGCCAGCAGTCCCATACAGGGGCCAACTGAAGCTTTCTTT. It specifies CASSPIQGPTEAFF. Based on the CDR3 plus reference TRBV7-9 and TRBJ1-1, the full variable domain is DTGVSQNPRHKITKRGQNVTFRCDPISEHNRLYWYRQTLGQGPEFLTYFQNEAQLEKSRLLSDRFSAERPKGSFSTLEIQRTEQGDSAMYLCASSPIQGPTEAFFGQGTRLTVV.

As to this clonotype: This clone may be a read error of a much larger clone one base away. In DNA, the CDR3 is TGTGTCAGCAGTTACTCGAGTAGCGGGGGGGCCGGGCAGTTCTTC. This gives the protein CVSSYSSSGGAGQFF. The V and J genes are TRBV6-5 and TRBJ2-1, with 11 nucleotides matching TRBD2. This CDR3 spans 15 amino acids. From germline, CDR1 is MNHEY and CDR2 SVGAGI.

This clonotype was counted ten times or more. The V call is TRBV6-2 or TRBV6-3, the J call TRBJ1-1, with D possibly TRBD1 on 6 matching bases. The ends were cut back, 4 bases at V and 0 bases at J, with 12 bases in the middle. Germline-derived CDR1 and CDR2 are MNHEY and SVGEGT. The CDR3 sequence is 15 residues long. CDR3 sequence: CASSSWTELNTEAFF. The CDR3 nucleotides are TGTGCCAGCAGTTCGTGGACAGAACTGAACACTGAAGCTTTCTTT.

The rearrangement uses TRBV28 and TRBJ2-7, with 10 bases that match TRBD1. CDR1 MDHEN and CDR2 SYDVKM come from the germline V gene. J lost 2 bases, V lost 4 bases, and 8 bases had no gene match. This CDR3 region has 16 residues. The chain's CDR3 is CASSSSGTGDPYEQYF. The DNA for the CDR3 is TGTGCCAGCAGTTCCTCCGGGACAGGGGATCCCTACGAGCAGTACTTC.

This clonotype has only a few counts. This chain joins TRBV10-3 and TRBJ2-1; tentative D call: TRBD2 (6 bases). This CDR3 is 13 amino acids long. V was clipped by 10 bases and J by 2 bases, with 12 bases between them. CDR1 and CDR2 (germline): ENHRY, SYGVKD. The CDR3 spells CARGDSTYNEQFF. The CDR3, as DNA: TGTGCCAGGGGGGACTCGACCTACAATGAGCAGTTCTTC.

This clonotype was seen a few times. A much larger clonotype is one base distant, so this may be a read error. The CDR3 is CASWEGWGEQYF. The CDR3 nucleotides are TGTGCCAGCTGGGAGGGGTGGGGTGAGCAGTACTTC. The V gene is TRBV10-3, the J gene TRBJ2-7, with 7 positions matching TRBD2. Germline CDR1 ENHRY, CDR2 SYGVKD. V shed 10 bases and J 7 bases; nucleotides not matched to a gene: 10. The CDR3 is 12 amino acids.

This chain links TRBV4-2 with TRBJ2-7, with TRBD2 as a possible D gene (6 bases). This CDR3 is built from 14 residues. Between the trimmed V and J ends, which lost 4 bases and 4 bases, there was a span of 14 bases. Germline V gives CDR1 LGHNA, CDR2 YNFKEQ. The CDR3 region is CASSPEKGRYEQYF. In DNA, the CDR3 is TGTGCCAGCAGCCCTGAAAAGGGGAGGTACGAGCAGTACTTC.

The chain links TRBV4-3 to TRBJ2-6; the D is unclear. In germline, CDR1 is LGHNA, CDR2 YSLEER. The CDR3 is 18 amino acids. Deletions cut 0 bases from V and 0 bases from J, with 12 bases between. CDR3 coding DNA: TGCGCCAGCAGCCAAGATCGGCACAGACCCTCTGGGGCCAACGTCCTGACTTTC. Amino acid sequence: CASSQDRHRPSGANVLTF.

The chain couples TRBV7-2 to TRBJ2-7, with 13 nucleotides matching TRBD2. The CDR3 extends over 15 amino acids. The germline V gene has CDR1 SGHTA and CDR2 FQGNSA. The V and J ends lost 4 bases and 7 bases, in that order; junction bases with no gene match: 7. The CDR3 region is CTSSYTSGRVNEQYF. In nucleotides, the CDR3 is TGTACCAGCAGCTATACTAGCGGGAGGGTCAATGAGCAGTACTTC.

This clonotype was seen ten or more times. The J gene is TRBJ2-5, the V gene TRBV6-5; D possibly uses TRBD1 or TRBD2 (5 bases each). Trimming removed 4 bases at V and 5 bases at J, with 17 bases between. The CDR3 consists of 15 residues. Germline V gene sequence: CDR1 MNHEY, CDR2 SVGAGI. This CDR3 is CASSFGNRRGETQYF. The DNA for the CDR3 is TGTGCCAGCAGTTTCGGGAACAGGCGTGGCGAGACCCAGTACTTC.